Listed here are 21 T cell receptor beta chains from one sample, sequenced in a study of blood T cell repertoires in COVID-19. Sequencing used immunoSEQ multiplex PCR; TCRdb keeps in-frame clones, though not all of them. This sample carries fewer than 350,000 clones, roughly 89% of them seen once, and the ten largest clones take under 7%. The source material was PBMCs or T cells enriched from blood (not recorded which). All receptors come from a woman in her 40s who had recovered from COVID-19.

This clone was picked up a small number of times. V gene TRBV11-1 combines with J gene TRBJ1-2, with 8 bases aligning to TRBD1. The CDR3 is 15 residues long. V gave up 5 bases and J gave up 0 bases; unmatched junction bases: 5. Looked up from germline, CDR1 is SGHAT and CDR2 is FQDESV (reference sequence). CDR3 sequence (DNA): TGTGCCAGCAGCGGAGACAGGGGTTCTAACTATGGCTACACCTTC. This gives the protein CASSGDRGSNYGYTF.

This chain links TRBV6-2 or TRBV6-3 with TRBJ1-5, with D unclear. Trimming took off 2 bases at V and 3 bases at J, with 8 bases between the two ends. Germline values: CDR1 MNHEY, CDR2 SVGEGT. The CDR3 consists of 14 residues. The CDR3 is CASSYGQFNQPQHF. CDR3 sequence (DNA): TGTGCCAGCAGTTACGGGCAGTTCAATCAGCCCCAGCATTTT.

J is TRBJ2-5 and V is TRBV18; D unresolved. The germline V gene encodes CDR1 KGHSH and CDR2 LQKENI. Trimming removed 5 bases from V and 5 bases from J, with 12 bases in between. This CDR3 spans 13 amino acids. In nucleotides, the CDR3 is TGTGCCAGCTCAGTTGGGCAAAAGGAGACCCAGTACTTC. Amino acid sequence: CASSVGQKETQYF.

The chain couples TRBV19 to TRBJ2-1; maybe TRBD1 (5 bases). Germline assignment: CDR1 LNHDA and CDR2 SQIVND (reference sequence). Trimming pared 6 bases from V and 5 bases from J, leaving 11 bases between. The CDR3 extends over 13 amino acids. CDR3 protein: CASRLGPNNEQFF. The CDR3 nucleotides are TGTGCCAGTAGACTGGGGCCGAACAATGAGCAGTTCTTC.

CDR3 bases: TGTGCCAGCAGCAAAGTCTCCGGGCAGGGCACTGACGAGCAGTACTTC. Translating it yields CASSKVSGQGTDEQYF. The chain recombines TRBV21-1 with TRBJ2-7; the D call of TRBD1 is as the table states it, not checked on the DNA. TRBV21-1 is flagged as a pseudogene. The CDR3 runs 16 residues.

This clone came up once. The J gene is TRBJ1-5, the V gene TRBV28; 9 bases match TRBD1. Germline CDR1 and CDR2: MDHEN and SYDVKM. Trimming removed 3 bases from V and 3 bases from J; junction bases left unmatched: 3. The CDR3 runs 15 residues. The CDR3 region has the DNA TGTGCCAGCAGTTTCACAGGGGGCAACAATCAGCCCCAGCATTTT. It translates to CASSFTGGNNQPQHF.

J is TRBJ1-2 and V is TRBV4-3; 8 positions match TRBD1. Trimming at V came to 0 bases and at J to 2 bases, leaving 5 bases not matched to a gene. The germline V gene encodes CDR1 LGHNA and CDR2 YSLEER. CDR3 length equals 16 residues. This CDR3 is CASSQDPGQGNYGYTF. The DNA of the CDR3 is TGCGCCAGCAGCCAAGATCCCGGACAGGGAAACTATGGCTACACCTTC.

In this sample, this clone turned up a few times. The same CDR3 is also encoded by other DNA sequences in this sample. Here the CDR3 DNA reads TGTGCCAGCAGTGAATTCCTACTAGCGAAACAAGAGACCCAGTACTTC. Encoded protein: CASSEFLLAKQETQYF. The rearrangement uses TRBV2 and TRBJ2-5; 7 bases line up with TRBD2. V gave up 2 bases and J gave up 2 bases; unmatched junction bases: 8. CDR1 is SNHLY and CDR2 is FYNNEI in the germline V gene. CDR3 length equals 16 residues.

The chain recombines TRBV7-3 with TRBJ1-1, with a tentative D call TRBD1 (5 bases). The CDR3 length is 14 residues. Between the trimmed V and J ends, which lost 2 bases and 4 bases, there was a span of 11 bases. CDR1 is SGHTA and CDR2 is FQGTGA in the germline V gene. Here the CDR3 DNA reads TGTGCCAGCAGCTTATTTGGGGCGACCACTGAAGCTTTCTTT. It codes for CASSLFGATTEAFF.

The V gene is TRBV15, the J gene TRBJ2-7; D is possibly TRBD2 (6 bases). Germline V CDR1 and CDR2: LNHNV, YYDKDF (reference sequence). V shed 3 bases and J shed 2 bases, with 11 bases lying between them. The CDR3 spans 14 residues. The CDR3 protein is CATSSWTGAYEQYF. The CDR3 nucleotides read TGTGCCACCAGCAGCTGGACGGGAGCCTACGAGCAGTACTTC.

This sequence joins TRBV19 and TRBJ2-2, with D possibly matching TRBD2 (5 bases). CDR3 length equals 14 residues. V lost 4 bases to trimming and J lost 5 bases, with 11 bases between them. Germline CDR1 reads LNHDA; CDR2 reads SQIVND (reference sequence). CDR3 coding DNA: TGTGCCAGTAGTAGCGGGTCTCCTACCGGGGAGCTGTTTTTT. As protein: CASSSGSPTGELFF.

The V call is TRBV18, the J call TRBJ1-5; a weak D match, TRBD1 (5 bases). This CDR3 comprises 14 residues. CDR1 is KGHSH, CDR2 LQKENI, per germline. Trimming cost V 6 bases and J 6 bases, with 15 bases left between them. For the CDR3, the DNA is TGTGCCAGCTCGCAGGGTATCGGCGCTCAGCCCCAGCATTTT. It translates to CASSQGIGAQPQHF. The full variable domain, in which reference TRBV18 and TRBJ1-5 provide the parts outside the CDR3, is NAGVMQNPRHLVRRRGQEARLRCSPMKGHSHVYWYRQLPEEGLKFMVYLQKENIIDESGMPKERFSAEFPKEGPSILRIQQVVRGDSAAYFCASSQGIGAQPQHFGDGTRLSIL.

The chain has TRBV28 and TRBJ1-4; D uncertain. Trimming left V 6 bases short and J 7 bases short, with 18 bases between. Per the germline V gene, CDR1 is MDHEN and CDR2 is SYDVKM. This CDR3 is 15 amino acids long. The CDR3 DNA reads as TGTGCCAGCAGATTCCGGGTCGCCAGCGGTGAAAAACTGTTTTTT. Amino acid sequence: CASRFRVASGEKLFF.

This chain uses TRBV5-4 with TRBJ2-1; D gene uncertain. Deletions cut 6 bases from V and 3 bases from J, with 10 bases between. Germline CDR1 SGHNT, CDR2 YYREEE (reference sequence). The CDR3 totals 13 residues. CDR3 in DNA: TGTGCCAGCAACCTCGACATCTACAATGAGCAGTTCTTC. Amino acid sequence: CASNLDIYNEQFF. Together with reference TRBV5-4 and TRBJ2-1, the CDR3 gives the full variable domain: ETGVTQSPTHLIKTRGQQVTLRCSSQSGHNTVSWYQQALGQGPQFIFQYYREEENGRGNFPPRFSGLQFPNYSSELNVNALELDDSALYLCASNLDIYNEQFFGPGTRLTVL.

The chain couples TRBV24-1 to TRBJ2-3; 9 bases are a match to TRBD2. Germline V lookup: CDR1 KGHDR, CDR2 SFDVKD. The junction had 6 bases not matched to a gene; V was cut back by 1 base and J by 5 bases. This CDR3 comprises 16 residues. The CDR3, as DNA: TGTGCCACCAGTGATTTTTCTAGCGGGATTGGAGATACGCAGTATTTT. Protein product: CATSDFSSGIGDTQYF.

This clone has a count of ten or more. The chain joins TRBV6-5 to TRBJ2-3, with 9 bases fitting TRBD1. Germline loops: CDR1 MNHEY, CDR2 SVGAGI. The CDR3 has 14 amino acids. With V trimmed by 6 bases and J by 4 bases, 5 bases remained unmatched. CDR3 in DNA: TGTGCCAGCAGAGGACAGGGGTGGCCAGATACGCAGTATTTT. Translating it yields CASRGQGWPDTQYF.

This chain connects TRBV9 to TRBJ2-3; unclear D gene. There are 12 residues in the CDR3. Germline values: CDR1 SGDLS, CDR2 YYNGEE. Trimming cost V 3 bases and J 6 bases, with 8 bases left between them. The CDR3 nucleotides are TGTGCCAGCAGCGGAGGCCTCGATACGCAGTATTTT. This translates into CASSGGLDTQYF.

The J gene is TRBJ2-1, the V gene TRBV7-9; D is possibly TRBD2 (5 bases). CDR3 size: 15 residues. Looked up from germline, CDR1 is SEHNR and CDR2 is FQNEAQ (reference sequence). The ends were cut back, 4 bases at V and 7 bases at J, with 17 bases in the middle. As DNA, the CDR3 is TGTGCCAGCAGCTCCTTAGCCGGGATGGGAAATGAGCAGTTCTTC. Protein: CASSSLAGMGNEQFF.

V usage is TRBV2 and J usage is TRBJ1-5, with unresolved D. The CDR3 length is 13 residues. Looked up from germline, CDR1 is SNHLY and CDR2 is FYNNEI. The germline V and J ends were trimmed by 1 base and 10 bases, with 11 bases remaining between them. DNA of the CDR3: TGTGCCAGCAGTGAAGGGACTGATGTTCCCCAGCATTTT. This codes for CASSEGTDVPQHF.

This chain links TRBV30 with TRBJ1-2; 12 bases match TRBD1. This CDR3 comprises 13 residues. Germline loops: CDR1 GTSNPN, CDR2 SVGIG (reference sequence). V lost 4 bases and J lost 8; bases outside the gene matches: 5. The CDR3 loop is CAWKGQGAKGYTF. The CDR3 DNA reads TGTGCCTGGAAGGGACAGGGGGCAAAAGGCTACACCTTC.

The rearrangement uses TRBV11-1 and TRBJ2-5; tentative D call: TRBD2 (6 bases). The germline CDR1 and CDR2 sequences are SGHAT and FQDESV (reference sequence). V shed 5 bases and J shed 4 bases, with 17 bases lying between them. The CDR3 has 15 amino acids. The CDR3, as DNA: TGTGCCAGCAGCCCGACGTGGGGGGTTGGAGAGACCCAGTACTTC. Translated: CASSPTWGVGETQYF.